This T cell receptor (beta chain) derives from a study of blood T cell repertoires in COVID-19. At the level of the study: Material from acute and convalescent COVID-19 was sourced from the United States, Italy and Spain. The cDNA or gDNA used as material had been derived from T cells, B-cell-depleted T cells, or PBMCs.

Study processing details: Counts of nucleated cells, estimated from reference gene primer amplification, were obtained. Produced via immunoSEQ multiplex PCR; TCRdb's table is partial and in-frame only. The V and J calls and clone size are taken from that table; D and trimming were inferred from the DNA. The sample consists of roughly 180,000 clones, roughly 85% of them appearing once. This clone was recorded a few times. Sequencing was carried out using peripheral blood. This sequence was found in a woman in her 30s with acute or convalescent COVID-19.

This CDR3 reads CASSLGSQETQYF. CDR3 sequence (DNA): TGTGCCAGCAGCTTAGGGAGCCAAGAGACCCAGTACTTC. The chain has TRBV5-4 and TRBJ2-5, with a tentative D call TRBD2 (5 bases). V was trimmed by 2 bases and J by 1 base, leaving 6 bases between them. This CDR3 is 13 amino acids long. CDR1 and CDR2 from the germline V gene are SGHNT and YYREEE (reference sequence).